This T cell receptor beta chain derives from a study of tumor-infiltrating lymphocytes in localized non-small cell lung cancer. In the study overall: Some samples were collected after neoadjuvant chemotherapy; smokers, never-smokers and several histologies were included. Study observations and caveats: Different pieces of the same tissue were used for each assay.

The data were produced by immunoSEQ multiplex PCR, yet TCRdb's version contains in-frame clones alone and is incomplete. The data contain about 9,600 clones, around 76% of them seen just once; the ten biggest clones take up approximately 19%. As for this clone: Antigen: not known.

Sequencing was done on a sample of uninvolved lung tissue not adjacent to the tumor. This receptor was obtained from a human donor with non-small cell lung cancer.

CDR3 bases: TGCGCCAGCAGCCATCCGGGACAGGGTGAAAAACTGTTTTTT. Protein sequence: CASSHPGQGEKLFF. This chain joins TRBV5-1 and TRBJ1-4; 9 nucleotides align to TRBD1. V was clipped by 4 bases and J by 7 bases; unmatched bases: 5. Germline values: CDR1 SGHRS, CDR2 YFSETQ. The CDR3 sequence is 14 residues long.